The source of this T cell receptor (beta chain) is a study of T cells in Graves' hyperthyroidism and ophthalmopathy. About the research overall: Peripheral blood was obtained at initial diagnosis, preceding any treatment.

The sample holds a few counts of this clonotype. RNA transcripts provided the source from which TCR beta CDR3 regions were amplified. TCR CDR3 underwent first-round RT-PCR with the HTBI primer set. A single record per CDR3 protein comes from TCRdb applying MiXCR to the multiplex PCR reads. The sample holds 500,000 or so distinct CDR3 sequences, 17% seen once. Ophthalmopathy patients had moderate-to-severe active disease, CAS ≥3, NOSPECS ≥4, and disease duration under 3 months. Exclusion followed for patients with uncontrolled infection, other autoimmune disease, pregnancy or lactation. The authors took PBMCs from 8 to 10 ml fresh peripheral blood. The clonotype originates from a woman younger than 35 with Graves' ophthalmopathy. Sequenced material: blood.

This CDR3 reads CASSEARGSLDTQYF. The DNA for the CDR3 is TGTGCCAGCAGTGAAGCGCGAGGGAGCTTAGATACGCAGTATTTT. V gene TRBV2 combines with J gene TRBJ2-3, with D tentatively TRBD2 (5 bases). Trimming took off 0 bases at V and 5 bases at J, with 12 bases between the two ends. From germline, CDR1 is SNHLY and CDR2 FYNNEI. The length of the CDR3 is 15 residues.